This TCR beta chain was sequenced in a study of blood T cell repertoires in COVID-19. Comments on this clone: Germline and junction disagree at one end, which may indicate a read error.

Profiling relied on immunoSEQ multiplex PCR, and the TCRdb table lists in-frame clones only, not all of them. The sample includes 450,000 to 500,000 clones, around 90% of them seen just once. Sequencing was done on a sample of PBMCs or T cells enriched from blood (not recorded which). This clonotype was obtained from a woman under 30 who had recovered from COVID-19.

The CDR3 region is CASNMATAFGF. CDR3 sequence (DNA): TGTGCCAGCAACATGGCGACAGCTTTCGGTTTC. This chain connects TRBV12-3 or TRBV12-4 to TRBJ2-7, with D perhaps matching TRBD1 (5 bases). CDR3 length: 11 residues.